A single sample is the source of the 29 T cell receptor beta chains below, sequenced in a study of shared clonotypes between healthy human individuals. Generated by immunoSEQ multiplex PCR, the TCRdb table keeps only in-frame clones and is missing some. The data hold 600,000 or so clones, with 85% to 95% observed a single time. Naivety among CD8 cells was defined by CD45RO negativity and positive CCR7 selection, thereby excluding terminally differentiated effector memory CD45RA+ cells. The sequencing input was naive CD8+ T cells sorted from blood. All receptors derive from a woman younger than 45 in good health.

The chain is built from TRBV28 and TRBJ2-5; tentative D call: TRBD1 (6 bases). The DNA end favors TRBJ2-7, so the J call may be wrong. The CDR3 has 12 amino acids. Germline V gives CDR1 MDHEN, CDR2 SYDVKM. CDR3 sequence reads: CASSRTDPEQYF. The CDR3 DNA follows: TGTGCCAGCAGTCGGACAGACCCCGAGCAGTACTTC.

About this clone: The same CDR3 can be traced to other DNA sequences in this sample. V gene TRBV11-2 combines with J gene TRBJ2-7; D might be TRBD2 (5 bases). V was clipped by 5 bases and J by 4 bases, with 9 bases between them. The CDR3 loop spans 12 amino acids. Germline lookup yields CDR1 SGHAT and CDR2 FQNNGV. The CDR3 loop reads CASSPDSYEQYF. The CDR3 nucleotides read TGTGCCAGCAGCCCGGACTCTTACGAGCAGTACTTC. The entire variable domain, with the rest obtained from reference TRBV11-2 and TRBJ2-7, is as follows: EAGVAQSPRYKIIEKRQSVAFWCNPISGHATLYWYQQILGQGPKLLIQFQNNGVVDDSQLPKDRFSAERLKGVDSTLKIQPAKLEDSAVYLCASSPDSYEQYFGPGTRLTVT.

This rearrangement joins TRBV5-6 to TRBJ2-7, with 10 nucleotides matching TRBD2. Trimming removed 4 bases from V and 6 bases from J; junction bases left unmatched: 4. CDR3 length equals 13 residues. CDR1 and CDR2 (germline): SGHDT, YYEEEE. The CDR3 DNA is TGTGCCAGCAGCCCTAGCGGGAGTCTCGAGCAGTACTTC. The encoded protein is CASSPSGSLEQYF.

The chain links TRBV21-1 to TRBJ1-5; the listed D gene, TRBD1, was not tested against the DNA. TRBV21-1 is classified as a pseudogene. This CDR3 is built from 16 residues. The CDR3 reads CASSRLTGYGDQPQHF. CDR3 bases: TGTGCCAGCAGCAGATTGACAGGGTATGGTGATCAGCCCCAGCATTTT.

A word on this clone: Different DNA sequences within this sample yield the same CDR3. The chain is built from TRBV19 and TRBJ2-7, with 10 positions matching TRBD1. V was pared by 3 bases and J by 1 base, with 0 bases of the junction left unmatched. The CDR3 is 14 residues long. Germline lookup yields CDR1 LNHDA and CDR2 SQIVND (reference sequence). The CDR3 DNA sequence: TGTGCCAGTAGTATGGGACAGGGGTCCTACGAGCAGTACTTC. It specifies CASSMGQGSYEQYF.

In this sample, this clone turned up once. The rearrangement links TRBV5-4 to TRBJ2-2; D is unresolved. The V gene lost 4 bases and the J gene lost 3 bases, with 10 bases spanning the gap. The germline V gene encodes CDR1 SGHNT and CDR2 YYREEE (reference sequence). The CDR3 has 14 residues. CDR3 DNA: TGTGCCAGCAGCGTGACAAGCTACACCGGGGAGCTGTTTTTT. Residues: CASSVTSYTGELFF.

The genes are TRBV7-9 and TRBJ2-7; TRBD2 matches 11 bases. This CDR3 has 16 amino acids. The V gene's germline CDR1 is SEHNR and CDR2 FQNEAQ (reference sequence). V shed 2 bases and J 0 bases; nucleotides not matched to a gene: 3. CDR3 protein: CASSLFSGGVSYEQYF. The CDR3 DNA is TGTGCCAGCAGCTTATTTAGCGGGGGGGTCTCCTACGAGCAGTACTTC.

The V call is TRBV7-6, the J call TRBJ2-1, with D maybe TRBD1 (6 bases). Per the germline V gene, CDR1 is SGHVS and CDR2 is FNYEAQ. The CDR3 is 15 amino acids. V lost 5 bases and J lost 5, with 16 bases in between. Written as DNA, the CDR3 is TGTGCCAGCAGCCCTTACCGGGACACGAACAATGAGCAGTTCTTC. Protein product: CASSPYRDTNNEQFF.

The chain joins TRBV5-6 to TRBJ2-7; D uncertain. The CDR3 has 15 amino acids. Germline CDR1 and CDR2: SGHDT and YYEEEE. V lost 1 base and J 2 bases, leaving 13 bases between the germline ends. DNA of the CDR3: TGTGCCAGCAGCTTGTCTGTAATAAAAACCTACGAGCAGTACTTC. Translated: CASSLSVIKTYEQYF.

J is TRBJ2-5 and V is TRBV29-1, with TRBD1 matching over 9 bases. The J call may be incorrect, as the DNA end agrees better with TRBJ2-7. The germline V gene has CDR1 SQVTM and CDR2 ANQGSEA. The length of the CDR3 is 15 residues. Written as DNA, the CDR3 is TGCAGCGTTGAAGGGGGACAGGGCGGAGGCTACGAGCAGTACTTC. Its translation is CSVEGGQGGGYEQYF.

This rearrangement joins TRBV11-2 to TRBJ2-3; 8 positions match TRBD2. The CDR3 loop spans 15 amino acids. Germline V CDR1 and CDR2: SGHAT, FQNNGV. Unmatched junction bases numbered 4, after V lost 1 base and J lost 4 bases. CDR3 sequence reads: CASSLVAGGADTQYF. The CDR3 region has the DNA TGTGCCAGCAGCTTAGTTGCGGGAGGAGCAGATACGCAGTATTTT.

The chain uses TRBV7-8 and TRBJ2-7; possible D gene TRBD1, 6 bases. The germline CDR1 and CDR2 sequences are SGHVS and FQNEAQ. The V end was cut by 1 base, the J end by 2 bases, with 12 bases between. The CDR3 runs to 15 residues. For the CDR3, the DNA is TGTGCCAGCAGCTTAGGGGGGCACCCCACCTACGAGCAGTACTTC. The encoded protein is CASSLGGHPTYEQYF.

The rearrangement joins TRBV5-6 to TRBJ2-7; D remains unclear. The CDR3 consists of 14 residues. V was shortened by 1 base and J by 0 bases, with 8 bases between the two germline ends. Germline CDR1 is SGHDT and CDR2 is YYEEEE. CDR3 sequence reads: CASSLLASSYEQYF. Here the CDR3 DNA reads TGTGCCAGCAGCTTGTTGGCTAGCTCCTACGAGCAGTACTTC. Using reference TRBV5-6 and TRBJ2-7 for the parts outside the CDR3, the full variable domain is DAGVTQSPTHLIKTRGQQVTLRCSPKSGHDTVSWYQQALGQGPQFIFQYYEEEERQRGNFPDRFSGHQFPNYSSELNVNALLLGDSALYLCASSLLASSYEQYFGPGTRLTVT.

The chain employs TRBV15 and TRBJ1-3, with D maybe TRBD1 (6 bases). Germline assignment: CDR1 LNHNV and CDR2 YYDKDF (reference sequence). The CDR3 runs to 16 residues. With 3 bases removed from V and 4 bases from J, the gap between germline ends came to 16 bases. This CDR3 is CATSSRQAPRGNTIYF. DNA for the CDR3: TGTGCCACCAGCAGCAGACAGGCCCCGAGAGGAAACACCATATATTTT.

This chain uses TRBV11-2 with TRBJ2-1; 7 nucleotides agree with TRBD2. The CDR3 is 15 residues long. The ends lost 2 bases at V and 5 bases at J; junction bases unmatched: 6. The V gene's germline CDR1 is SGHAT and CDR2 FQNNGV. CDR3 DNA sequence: TGTGCCAGCAGCTTATCGGTACTAGCGAACAATGAGCAGTTCTTC. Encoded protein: CASSLSVLANNEQFF.

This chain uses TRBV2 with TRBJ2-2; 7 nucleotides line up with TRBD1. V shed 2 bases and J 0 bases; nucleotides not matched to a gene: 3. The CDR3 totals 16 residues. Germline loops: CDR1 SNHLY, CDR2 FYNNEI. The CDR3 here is CASSETGATNTGELFF. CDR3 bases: TGTGCCAGCAGTGAAACAGGGGCCACGAACACCGGGGAGCTGTTTTTT.

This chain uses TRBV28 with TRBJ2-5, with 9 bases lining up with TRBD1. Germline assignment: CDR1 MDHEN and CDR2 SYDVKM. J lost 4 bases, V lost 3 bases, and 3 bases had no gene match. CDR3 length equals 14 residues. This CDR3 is CASSFHRGPETQYF. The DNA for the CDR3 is TGTGCCAGCAGTTTCCACAGGGGGCCAGAGACCCAGTACTTC.

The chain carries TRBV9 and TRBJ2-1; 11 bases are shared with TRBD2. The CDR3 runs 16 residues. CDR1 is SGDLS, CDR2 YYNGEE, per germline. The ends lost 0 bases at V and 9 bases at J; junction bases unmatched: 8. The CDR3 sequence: CASSVASGLAVFEQFF. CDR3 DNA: TGTGCCAGCAGCGTAGCCTCGGGACTAGCGGTCTTTGAGCAGTTCTTC.

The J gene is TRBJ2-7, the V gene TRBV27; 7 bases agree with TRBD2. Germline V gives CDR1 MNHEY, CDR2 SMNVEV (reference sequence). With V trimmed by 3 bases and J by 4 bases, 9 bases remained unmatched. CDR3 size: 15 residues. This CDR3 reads CASSFGSAGVYEQYF. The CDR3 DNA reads TGTGCCAGCAGTTTTGGTTCGGCGGGAGTGTACGAGCAGTACTTC.

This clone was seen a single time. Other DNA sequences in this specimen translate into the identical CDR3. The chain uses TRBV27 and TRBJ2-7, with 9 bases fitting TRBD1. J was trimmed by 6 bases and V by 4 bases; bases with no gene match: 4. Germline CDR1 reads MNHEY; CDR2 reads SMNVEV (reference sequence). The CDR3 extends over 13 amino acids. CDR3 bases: TGTGCCAGCAGTTCGGGACAGGGCCCCGAGCAGTACTTC. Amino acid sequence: CASSSGQGPEQYF.

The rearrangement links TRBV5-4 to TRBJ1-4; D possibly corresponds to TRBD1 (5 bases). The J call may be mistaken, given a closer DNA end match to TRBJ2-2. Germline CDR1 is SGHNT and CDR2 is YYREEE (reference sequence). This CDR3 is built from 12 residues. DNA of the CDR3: TGTGCCAGCAGCGCAGGGCCAGGGGAGCTGTTTTTT. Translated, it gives CASSAGPGELFF.

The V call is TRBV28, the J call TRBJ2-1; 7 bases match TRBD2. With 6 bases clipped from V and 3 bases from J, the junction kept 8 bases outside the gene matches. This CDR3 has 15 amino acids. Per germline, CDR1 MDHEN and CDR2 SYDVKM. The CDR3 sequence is CASSPTSSYYNEQFF. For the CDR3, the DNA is TGTGCCAGCAGCCCGACTAGCTCATACTACAATGAGCAGTTCTTC.

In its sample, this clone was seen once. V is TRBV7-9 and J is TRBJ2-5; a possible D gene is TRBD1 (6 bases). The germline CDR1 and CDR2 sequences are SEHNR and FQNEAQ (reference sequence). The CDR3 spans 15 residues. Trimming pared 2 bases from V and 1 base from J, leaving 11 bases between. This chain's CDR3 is CASSLTTGPQETQYF. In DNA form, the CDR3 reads TGTGCCAGCAGCTTAACAACAGGGCCCCAAGAGACCCAGTACTTC.

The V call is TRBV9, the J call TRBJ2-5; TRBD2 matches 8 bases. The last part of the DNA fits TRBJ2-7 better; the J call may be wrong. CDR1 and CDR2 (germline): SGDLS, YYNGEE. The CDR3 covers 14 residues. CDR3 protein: CASSVGAGEYEQYF. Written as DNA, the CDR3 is TGTGCCAGCAGCGTAGGAGCGGGGGAGTACGAGCAGTACTTC.

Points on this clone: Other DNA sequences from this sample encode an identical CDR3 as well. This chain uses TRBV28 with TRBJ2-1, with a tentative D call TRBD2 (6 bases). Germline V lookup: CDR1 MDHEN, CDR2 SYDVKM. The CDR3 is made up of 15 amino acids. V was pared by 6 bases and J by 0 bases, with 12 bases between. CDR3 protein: CASRGGGSSYNEQFF. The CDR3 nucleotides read TGTGCCAGCAGGGGTGGAGGGAGCTCCTACAATGAGCAGTTCTTC.

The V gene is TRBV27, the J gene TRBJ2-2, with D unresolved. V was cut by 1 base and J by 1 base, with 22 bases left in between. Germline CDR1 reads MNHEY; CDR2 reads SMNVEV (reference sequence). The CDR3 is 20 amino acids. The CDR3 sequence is CASSLFRTNRATLNTGELFF. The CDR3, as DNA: TGTGCCAGCAGTTTATTTCGAACGAATCGGGCGACACTGAACACCGGGGAGCTGTTTTTT.

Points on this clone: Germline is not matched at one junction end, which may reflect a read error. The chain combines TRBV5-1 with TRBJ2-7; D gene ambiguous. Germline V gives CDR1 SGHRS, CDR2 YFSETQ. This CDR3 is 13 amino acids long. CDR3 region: CASRLGEPYEQYF. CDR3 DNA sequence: TGCGCCAGCAGATTGGGCGAACCCTACGAGCAGTACTTC.

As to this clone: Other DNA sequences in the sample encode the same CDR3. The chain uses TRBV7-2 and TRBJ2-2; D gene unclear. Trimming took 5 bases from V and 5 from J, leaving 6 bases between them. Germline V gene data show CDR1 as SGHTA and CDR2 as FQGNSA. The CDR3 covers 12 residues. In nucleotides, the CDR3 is TGTGCCAGCAGCCTGGGGACCGGGGAGCTGTTTTTT. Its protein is CASSLGTGELFF.

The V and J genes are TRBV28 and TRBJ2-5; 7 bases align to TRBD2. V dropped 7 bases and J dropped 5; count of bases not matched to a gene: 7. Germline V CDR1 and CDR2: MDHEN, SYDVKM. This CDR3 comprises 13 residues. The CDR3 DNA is TGTGCCAGCAAATTGGGCGGGAGTGAGACCCAGTACTTC. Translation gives CASKLGGSETQYF.